The clone carrying this TCR beta chain has at least ten counts. The target antigen is unknown. The data were taken from a study of naive and memory T cell subsets. Study-level findings and limits: Possibly reflecting memory cells re-expressing CD45RA, a few larger clonotypes occurred in naive repertoires, especially CD8.

Trimming left V 2 bases short and J 7 bases short, with 12 bases between. This CDR3 region has 14 residues. CDR1 is LNHDA and CDR2 is SQIVND in the germline V gene (reference sequence). Alpha and beta libraries were amplified separately from the second PCR onward. CD4+ T cell IFNgamma after overnight CMV lysate exposure gave donor CMV status. Cells stained for CD3, CD4, CD8, CD45RA, CD27 and viability were sorted into four CD45RA/CD27 subsets. Both TRBC1 and TRBC2 were covered by a beta constant-region primer of two equimolar oligonucleotides. Ligated cDNA was amplified by four rounds of PCR with nested alpha and beta constant-region primers and SP2. TCRdb re-analysed the UMI-ligation and nested PCR reads in MiXCR, keeping a single row per CDR3 protein. In the table there are 120,000 to 150,000 distinct CDR3 sequences, about 20% of which are singletons.

The receptor's source is a human donor in good health. The sample was naive CD4+ T cells from blood. V usage is TRBV19 and J usage is TRBJ2-4, with D uncertain. CDR3 nucleotide sequence: TGTGCCAGTAGTATAAGTGGGGTTCGGAACATTCAGTACTTC. It yields the protein CASSISGVRNIQYF. Using reference TRBV19 and TRBJ2-4 for the parts outside the CDR3, the full variable domain is DGGITQSPKYLFRKEGQNVTLSCEQNLNHDAMYWYRQDPGQGLRLIYYSQIVNDFQKGDIAEGYSVSREKKESFPLTVTSAQKNPTAFYLCASSISGVRNIQYFGAGTRLSVL.